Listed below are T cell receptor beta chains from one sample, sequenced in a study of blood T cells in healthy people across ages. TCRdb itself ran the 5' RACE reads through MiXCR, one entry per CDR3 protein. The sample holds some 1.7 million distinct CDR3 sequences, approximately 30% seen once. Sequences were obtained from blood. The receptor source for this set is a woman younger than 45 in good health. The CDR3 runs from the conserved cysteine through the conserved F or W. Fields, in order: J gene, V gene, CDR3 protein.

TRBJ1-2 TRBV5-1 CASSQAPGTEVTF
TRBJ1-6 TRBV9 CASSTVDSYNSPLHF
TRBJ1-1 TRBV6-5 CASSYSRSTGRIKAFF
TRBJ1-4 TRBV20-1 CSARGQADGTNEKLFF
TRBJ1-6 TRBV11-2 CASSLDKREPLHF
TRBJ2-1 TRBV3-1 CASTQTGIGEQFF
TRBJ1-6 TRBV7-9 CASRPEDRANSPLHF
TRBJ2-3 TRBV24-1 CATSDGGSGSTDTQYF
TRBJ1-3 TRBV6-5 CASRGFRSGNTIYF
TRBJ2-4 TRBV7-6 CASSPIGGLAKNIQYF
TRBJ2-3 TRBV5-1 CASRPGTKGGDTQYF
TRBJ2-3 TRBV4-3 CASSQGTTSSTDTQYF
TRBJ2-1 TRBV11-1 CASSFSWAIENNEQFF
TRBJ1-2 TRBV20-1 CSARVAGEGYTF
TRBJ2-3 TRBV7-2 CTSSLGPSGRGGTDTQYF
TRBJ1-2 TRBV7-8 CASSRAGTGSGYTF
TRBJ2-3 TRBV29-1 CSVGGTVTDTQYF
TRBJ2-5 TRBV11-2 CASSLATDQETQYF
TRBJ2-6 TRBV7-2 CASSRGGSGANALTF
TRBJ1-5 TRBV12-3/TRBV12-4 CASSYIVGQGNQPQHF
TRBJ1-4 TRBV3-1 CASSPERRSNEKLFF
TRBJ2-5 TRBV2 CASPLGQKETQYF
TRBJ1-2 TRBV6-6 CASSYSGKDYGYTF
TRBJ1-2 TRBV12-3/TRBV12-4 CASSQAGLQLYGYTF
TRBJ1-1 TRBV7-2 CASSPRREAFF
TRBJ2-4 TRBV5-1 CASSSGTSGLAKNIQYF
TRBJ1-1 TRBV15 CATSRDLDRVNTEAFF
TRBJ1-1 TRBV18 CASSPSGVHNTEAFF
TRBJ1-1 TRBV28 CASNDMNTEAFF
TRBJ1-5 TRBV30 CAWSVPPGPQPQHF
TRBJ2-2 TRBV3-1 CASRRDRANGELFF
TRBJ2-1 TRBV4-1 CASSQDSTANEQFF
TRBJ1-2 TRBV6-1 CASSDHSYGGYGYTF
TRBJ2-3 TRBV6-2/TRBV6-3 CASSYTLLTDTQYF
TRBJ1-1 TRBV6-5 CASSYSTPGALAFF
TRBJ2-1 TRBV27 CASSFQGGLNKQFF
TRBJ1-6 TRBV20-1 CSATPEPNSPLHF
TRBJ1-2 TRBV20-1 CSAARVYGYTF
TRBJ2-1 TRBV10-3 CAISEPPGGVARANEQFF
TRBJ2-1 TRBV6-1 CASSTPWGGQNNEQFF
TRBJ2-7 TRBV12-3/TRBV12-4 CASSARGGSEQYF
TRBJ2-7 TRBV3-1 CASSQSPLGEQYF
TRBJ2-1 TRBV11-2 CASSSRTSGGDLEQFF
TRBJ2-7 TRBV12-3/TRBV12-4 CASSLYGSGEQYF